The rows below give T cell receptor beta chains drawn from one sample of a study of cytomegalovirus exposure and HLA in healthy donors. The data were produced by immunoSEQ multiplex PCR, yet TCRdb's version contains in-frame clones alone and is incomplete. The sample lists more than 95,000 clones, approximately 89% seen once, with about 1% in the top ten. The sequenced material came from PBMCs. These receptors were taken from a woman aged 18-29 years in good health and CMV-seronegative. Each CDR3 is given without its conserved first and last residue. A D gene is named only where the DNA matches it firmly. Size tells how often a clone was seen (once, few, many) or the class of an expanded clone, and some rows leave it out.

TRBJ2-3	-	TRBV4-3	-	ASSQGGLRYTDTQY
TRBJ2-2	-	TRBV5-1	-	ASSLIPEAGELF
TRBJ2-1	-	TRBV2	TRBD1	ASSELRDRGNEQF
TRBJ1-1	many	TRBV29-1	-	SARVGTEAF
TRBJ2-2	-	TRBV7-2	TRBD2	ASSLRLAGNTGELF
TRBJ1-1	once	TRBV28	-	ASSFPGMNTEAF
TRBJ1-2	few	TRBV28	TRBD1	ASSVTGDYGYT
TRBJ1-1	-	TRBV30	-	AWRRGLGKMNTEAF
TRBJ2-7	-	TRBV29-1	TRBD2	SARSGGSSYEQY
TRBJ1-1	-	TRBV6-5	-	ASSYGGNLNTEAF
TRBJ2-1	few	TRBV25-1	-	ASSPGRERNEQF
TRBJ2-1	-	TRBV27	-	ASSLDGRLYNEQF
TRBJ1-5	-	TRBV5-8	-	ASSLGGLDQPQH
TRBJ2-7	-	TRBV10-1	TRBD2	ASSEGGTSGYEQY
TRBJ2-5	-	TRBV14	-	ASSQDHHRVETQY
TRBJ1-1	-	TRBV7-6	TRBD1	ASSSPDRGFTEAF
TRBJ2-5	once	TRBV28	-	ASSLSRGKGAQETQY
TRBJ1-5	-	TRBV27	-	ASTSLYSNQPQH
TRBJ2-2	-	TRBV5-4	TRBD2	ASSLAFGGGTGELF
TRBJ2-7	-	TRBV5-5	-	ASSYGTSYEQY
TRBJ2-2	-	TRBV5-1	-	ASSLPANTGELF
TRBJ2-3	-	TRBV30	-	AWSVLGTSTDTQY
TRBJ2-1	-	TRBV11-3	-	ASSITGGAYNEQF